The clone carrying this T cell receptor beta chain was observed a few times. As yet, its antigen is unknown. The germline CDR1 and CDR2 sequences are MGHDK and SYGVNS. CDR3 length equals 16 residues. The V gene end was trimmed by 2 bases and the J gene end by 2 bases; junction bases not matched to a gene: 7. This sample was taken from a study of early T cells in non-severe SARS-CoV-2 infection. Overall study results and limits: The study's VDJdb matching favored anti-spike CD8 responses and missed private and CD4 specificities.

TCRdb ran MiXCR on the 5' RACE reads and lists one entry per CDR3 protein. The sample includes 70,000 to 95,000 distinct CDR3 sequences, 11% of them seen just once. This chain connects TRBV25-1 to TRBJ2-3; TRBD2 agrees at 7 bases. The source is an adult who was a healthcare worker with PCR-confirmed SARS-CoV-2 infection or an uninfected control (not recorded which). Material: whole blood. The DNA for the CDR3 is TGTGCCAGCAGTGAAGGAACGGGGGGAGTCACAGATACGCAGTATTTT. It codes for CASSEGTGGVTDTQYF.